These 21 T cell receptor beta chains share one sample of origin, sequenced in a study of T cells in Graves' hyperthyroidism and ophthalmopathy. RNA transcripts gave rise to amplified TCR beta CDR3 regions. First-round RT-PCR with HTBI primers amplified the TCR CDR3 region. TCRdb reprocessed the multiplex PCR reads via MiXCR and lists one record per CDR3 protein. The table lists approximately 350,000 distinct CDR3 sequences, over 12% of them singletons. The material sequenced was blood. These TCRs come from a woman aged 60-75 years with Graves' ophthalmopathy.

This clonotype was seen only a few times. This chain uses TRBV28 with TRBJ1-2; 9 bases agree with TRBD1. The CDR3 runs 16 residues. J gave up 1 base and V 5 bases, and 8 bases lay outside the gene matches. Germline-derived CDR1 and CDR2 are MDHEN and SYDVKM. The CDR3 sequence is CASSRDRDPFNYGYTF. CDR3 nucleotides: TGTGCCAGCAGTAGGGACAGGGATCCCTTTAACTATGGCTACACCTTC.

The sample holds many counts of this clonotype. The chain carries TRBV18 and TRBJ2-3; D not certain. Germline CDR1 KGHSH, CDR2 LQKENI. V dropped 3 bases and J dropped 6 bases, with 7 bases sitting between them. The CDR3 spans 12 residues. The CDR3 DNA follows: TGTGCCAGCTCACCCCTCGGGGATACGCAGTATTTT. Translating it yields CASSPLGDTQYF.

This clonotype was counted at least ten times. The chain recombines TRBV11-2 with TRBJ2-5; TRBD2 is a possible D gene (6 bases). V lost 3 bases to trimming and J lost 1 base, with 9 bases between them. Germline-derived CDR1 and CDR2 are SGHAT and FQNNGV. This CDR3 region has 14 residues. CDR3 nucleotide sequence: TGTGCCAGCAGCTTTGGGAGGTCCCAAGAGACCCAGTACTTC. It is translated as CASSFGRSQETQYF.

This clonotype showed up many times. The J gene is TRBJ2-1, the V gene TRBV5-1; 13 bases align to TRBD2. The junction had 2 bases not matched to a gene; V was cut back by 4 bases and J by 4 bases. The germline gives CDR1 SGHRS, CDR2 YFSETQ. This CDR3 spans 15 amino acids. CDR3 nucleotide sequence: TGCGCCAGCAGCCCGACTAGCGGGAGGTACAATGAGCAGTTCTTC. Amino acids: CASSPTSGRYNEQFF. The full variable domain, in which reference TRBV5-1 and TRBJ2-1 provide the parts outside the CDR3, is KAGVTQTPRYLIKTRGQQVTLSCSPISGHRSVSWYQQTPGQGLQFLFEYFSETQRNKGNFPGRFSGRQFSNSRSEMNVSTLELGDSALYLCASSPTSGRYNEQFFGPGTRLTVL.

This clonotype came up a few times. The CDR3: CSTTGDSGELFF. CDR3 DNA sequence: TGCAGTACTACAGGGGACTCCGGGGAGCTGTTTTTT. The chain carries TRBV20-1 and TRBJ2-2; possible D gene TRBD1, 7 bases. Germline CDR1 DFQATT, CDR2 SNEGSKA (reference sequence). The CDR3 totals 12 residues. The V and J ends lost 8 bases and 6 bases respectively, with 13 bases between them.

The chain couples TRBV19 to TRBJ2-7; D unclear. V shed 3 bases and J shed 0 bases, with 9 bases lying between them. Germline values: CDR1 LNHDA, CDR2 SQIVND (reference sequence). CDR3 length equals 14 residues. The CDR3 is CASSIGPSSYEQYF. Here the CDR3 DNA reads TGTGCCAGTAGTATCGGACCAAGCTCCTACGAGCAGTACTTC. Full variable domain (rest looked up from reference TRBV19 and TRBJ2-7): DGGITQSPKYLFRKEGQNVTLSCEQNLNHDAMYWYRQDPGQGLRLIYYSQIVNDFQKGDIAEGYSVSREKKESFPLTVTSAQKNPTAFYLCASSIGPSSYEQYFGPGTRLTVT.

V gene TRBV7-6 combines with J gene TRBJ1-4; possibly TRBD1 for D (5 bases). V was cut by 1 base and J by 3 bases, with 6 bases left in between. The CDR3 is 14 amino acids. The germline V gene encodes CDR1 SGHVS and CDR2 FNYEAQ. For the CDR3, the DNA is TGTGCCAGCAGCTTAGGGGACGCTAATGAAAAACTGTTTTTT. Protein product: CASSLGDANEKLFF.

The chain employs TRBV29-1 and TRBJ2-3; 13 bases match TRBD2. Losses at the gene ends were 7 bases for V and 0 bases for J; bases not matched to a gene: 16. The CDR3 is 19 amino acids. CDR1 is SQVTM, CDR2 ANQGSEA, per germline. CDR3: CSASGTPTGLAGSTDTQYF. The DNA for the CDR3 is TGCAGCGCCTCCGGGACACCCACGGGACTAGCGGGAAGCACAGATACGCAGTATTTT.

This clonotype was detected many times. The chain links TRBV20-1 to TRBJ2-3; TRBD2 agrees at 11 bases. CDR1 is DFQATT, CDR2 SNEGSKA, per germline (reference sequence). With V trimmed by 1 base and J by 1 base, 10 bases remained unmatched. CDR3 length: 18 amino acids. The CDR3 sequence: CSARGRISGRVGTDTQYF. CDR3 nucleotides: TGCAGTGCTAGAGGTCGGATTAGCGGGAGGGTCGGCACAGATACGCAGTATTTT.

This clonotype has at least ten counts. The J gene is TRBJ2-4, the V gene TRBV7-9, with D possibly TRBD2 on 5 matching bases. The V gene's germline CDR1 is SEHNR and CDR2 FQNEAQ (reference sequence). CDR3 length: 16 residues. V was cut by 5 bases and J by 3 bases, with 17 bases left in between. The CDR3 protein is CASSPRVVNGKNIQYF. The CDR3, as DNA: TGTGCCAGCAGCCCGCGGGTGGTGAACGGCAAAAACATTCAGTACTTC. Full variable domain (remainder filled in from reference TRBV7-9 and TRBJ2-4): DTGVSQNPRHKITKRGQNVTFRCDPISEHNRLYWYRQTLGQGPEFLTYFQNEAQLEKSRLLSDRFSAERPKGSFSTLEIQRTEQGDSAMYLCASSPRVVNGKNIQYFGAGTRLSVL.

This clonotype was seen at least ten times. The gene calls are TRBV28 and TRBJ1-2; 9 nucleotides match TRBD1. CDR1 and CDR2 from the germline V gene are MDHEN and SYDVKM. This CDR3 is 15 amino acids long. V was pared by 3 bases and J by 3 bases, with 5 bases of the junction left unmatched. DNA for the CDR3: TGTGCCAGCAGTTTGGGGACAGGGAATGACTATGGCTACACCTTC. Translated, it gives CASSLGTGNDYGYTF.

The sample holds many counts of this clonotype. CDR3 in DNA: TGTGCCAGCAGTCCCCAGGGCGGGGGGCACGAGCAGTACTTC. Translating it yields CASSPQGGGHEQYF. The chain recombines TRBV28 with TRBJ2-7; 8 bases are shared with TRBD2. The V and J ends lost 5 bases and 5 bases, in that order; junction bases with no gene match: 8. This CDR3 has 14 residues. The germline V gene has CDR1 MDHEN and CDR2 SYDVKM.

This clonotype was seen a handful of times. This chain joins TRBV10-3 and TRBJ2-3; no clear D gene. The CDR3 covers 12 residues. Germline V lookup: CDR1 ENHRY, CDR2 SYGVKD. Trimming took off 3 bases at V and 4 bases at J, with 5 bases between the two ends. The CDR3 DNA reads as TGTGCCATCAGTGATCGGGCAGATACGCAGTATTTT. Its protein product is CAISDRADTQYF.

Many counts were recorded for this clonotype. The chain links TRBV5-1 to TRBJ2-1, with 9 bases matching TRBD1. CDR3 size: 16 residues. Losses at the gene ends were 2 bases for V and 3 bases for J; bases not matched to a gene: 6. CDR1 SGHRS and CDR2 YFSETQ come from the germline V gene. The CDR3 coding sequence is TGCGCCAGCAGCTTCGCCGGGACAGGGCACTACAATGAGCAGTTCTTC. Its translation is CASSFAGTGHYNEQFF.

V gene TRBV5-4 combines with J gene TRBJ2-5; no firm D call. This CDR3 has 14 amino acids. V gave up 4 bases and J gave up 5 bases, with 15 bases separating them. Germline CDR1 SGHNT, CDR2 YYREEE (reference sequence). The CDR3 sequence is CASSHGPDRETQYF. The CDR3 region has the DNA TGTGCCAGCAGCCACGGTCCTGACCGGGAGACCCAGTACTTC.

V gene TRBV2 combines with J gene TRBJ2-2, with 10 bases fitting TRBD1. V lost 8 bases and J lost 7; bases outside the gene matches: 7. Germline V CDR1 and CDR2: SNHLY, FYNNEI. CDR3 length: 14 residues. The CDR3 loop is CASSRQGAVGELFF. CDR3 bases: TGTGCCAGCTCTCGACAGGGGGCGGTCGGGGAGCTGTTTTTT.

This clonotype came up once. The V call is TRBV28, the J call TRBJ2-3; D unclear. The J call may be incorrect, as the DNA end agrees better with TRBJ1-5. The length of the CDR3 is 12 residues. Per the germline V gene, CDR1 is MDHEN and CDR2 is SYDVKM. DNA of the CDR3: TGTGCCGCCGGAACTAGCACAGATACGCAGCATTTT. It codes for CAAGTSTDTQHF.

There are a few counts of this clonotype. J is TRBJ1-1 and V is TRBV5-1; D call uncertain. This CDR3 has 13 residues. The germline V gene encodes CDR1 SGHRS and CDR2 YFSETQ. Trimming took off 0 bases at V and 3 bases at J, with 6 bases between the two ends. CDR3 region: CASSLGIHTEAFF. For the CDR3, the DNA is TGCGCCAGCAGCTTGGGGATCCACACTGAAGCTTTCTTT.

This clonotype was detected ten times or more. V gene TRBV28 combines with J gene TRBJ2-7; no clear D gene. V was cut by 5 bases and J by 7 bases, with 12 bases left in between. The germline gives CDR1 MDHEN, CDR2 SYDVKM. CDR3 length equals 12 residues. The DNA for the CDR3 is TGTGCCAGCAGTAGAATACCTCGGGAGCAGTACTTC. This encodes CASSRIPREQYF.

This clonotype was seen at least ten times. V is TRBV7-8 and J is TRBJ2-1; 7 bases fit TRBD2. J lost 2 bases, V lost 5 bases, and 9 bases had no gene match. The germline V gene has CDR1 SGHVS and CDR2 FQNEAQ. This CDR3 is 16 amino acids long. The DNA of the CDR3 is TGTGCCAGCAGCCCCTGGGGGGGTGCCACCTACAATGAGCAGTTCTTC. Translation gives CASSPWGGATYNEQFF.

This clonotype was picked up many times. The chain combines TRBV5-1 with TRBJ2-7; 9 positions match TRBD1. The germline V gene has CDR1 SGHRS and CDR2 YFSETQ. The CDR3 extends over 15 amino acids. J was trimmed by 1 base and V by 0 bases; bases with no gene match: 2. This CDR3 reads CASSLGQGVSYEQYF. DNA of the CDR3: TGCGCCAGCAGCTTGGGACAGGGGGTGTCCTACGAGCAGTACTTC.